Listed below are T cell receptor beta chains from one sample, sequenced in a study of blood T cell repertoires in COVID-19. Repertoires were generated with immunoSEQ multiplex PCR, while TCRdb's copy carries only in-frame clones and drops some. The data hold over 150,000 clones, with around 80% observed a single time. Sequencing was performed on peripheral blood. These receptor sequences come from a woman aged 40 to 50 with COVID-19, enrolled during active disease. CDR3s include the opening cysteine and the closing phenylalanine or tryptophan. A D gene is named only where the DNA matches it firmly. Clone sizes are given selectively: once, few, many, or a class where the clone is expanded.

V gene	D gene	J gene	clone size	CDR3 DNA	CDR3 protein
TRBV2	TRBD2	TRBJ2-3	-	TGTGCCAGCAGTGAAGGCCCTATACGGACTAGCGGGACCTCTCGGTATTTT	CASSEGPIRTSGTSRYF
TRBV19	TRBD1	TRBJ1-5	-	TGTGCCAGCCAAAACAGGGGGCCGAGGCAGCCCCAGCATTTT	CASQNRGPRQPQHF
TRBV15	-	TRBJ2-5	-	TGTGCCACCACCTCAGGGGGGCGAGAGACCCAGTACTTC	CATTSGGRETQYF
TRBV7-9	TRBD1	TRBJ1-3	-	TGTGCCTACCGGGACAGGGGGCTAAACACCATATATTTT	CAYRDRGLNTIYF
TRBV7-9	-	TRBJ1-1	few	TGTGCCAGCAGCTTAGCTGGAGTTTTTAACACTGAAGCTTTCTTT	CASSLAGVFNTEAFF
TRBV9	-	TRBJ1-1	-	TGTGCCAGCAGCGTAGGGGAGATGGAAGCTTTCTTT	CASSVGEMEAFF
TRBV18	-	TRBJ2-1	-	TGTGCCAGCTCACCATTGGCCAGGGCAAGTGAGCAGTTCTTC	CASSPLARASEQFF
TRBV12-3/TRBV12-4	-	TRBJ2-7	-	TGTGCCAGCAGCCGGGACTCCTCCTACGAGCAGTACTTC	CASSRDSSYEQYF
TRBV6-5	-	TRBJ2-3	-	TGTGCCACCAACCCGGACTCCTGGAACACAGATACGCAGTATTTT	CATNPDSWNTDTQYF
TRBV5-1	TRBD1	TRBJ2-1	-	TGCGCCAGCAGCTTGGAGGGGGCCAATGAGCAGTTCTTC	CASSLEGANEQFF
TRBV20-1	TRBD1	TRBJ2-5	-	TGCAGTGCTAGTAAGACAGGGGCGCAGTCGGAGACCCAGTACTTC	CSASKTGAQSETQYF
TRBV6-6	-	TRBJ1-1	-	-	CASILGGGAEAFF
TRBV27	-	TRBJ2-5	-	TGTGCCACCCCTGAGGCCCAGTACTTC	CATPEAQYF
TRBV28	-	TRBJ1-1	-	TGTGCCAGCAGTTTACCGGGTATGAACACTGAAGCTTTCTTT	CASSLPGMNTEAFF
TRBV7-9	TRBD1	TRBJ1-3	-	TGTGCCAGCAGCTCTCAGGGGGCTTCTGGAAACACCATATATTTT	CASSSQGASGNTIYF
TRBV18	-	TRBJ1-5	once	TGTGCCAGCTCACCGAGCTCGGGCGGGGGGAATCAGCCCCAGCATTTT	CASSPSSGGGNQPQHF
TRBV5-1	-	TRBJ2-2	-	TGCGCCAGCAGCTTGGGGCTAGTTGGTACCGGGGAGCTGTTTTTT	CASSLGLVGTGELFF
TRBV9	-	TRBJ2-1	-	TGTGCCAGCAGCGCCGGGAGTGAGCAGTTCTTC	CASSAGSEQFF
TRBV6-1	-	TRBJ1-2	-	TGTGCCAGCAGTTTTACGGTTGGCTACACCTTC	CASSFTVGYTF
TRBV6-1	-	TRBJ1-1	-	TGTGCCAGCAGTGAAGTAAGGGGGACTGAAGCTTTCTTT	CASSEVRGTEAFF
TRBV9	-	TRBJ1-6	-	TGTGCCAGCAGCGTAGATGGCGGTTATAATTCACCCCTCCACTTT	CASSVDGGYNSPLHF
TRBV15	-	TRBJ1-6	-	TGTGCCACCAGCAGGGACAGAGAGCTCCTCAGCTCCTATAATTCACCCCTCCACTTT	CATSRDRELLSSYNSPLHF
TRBV2	TRBD1	TRBJ1-1	-	TGTGCCAGCAGTGATAGACAGGGGGCCACTGAAGCTTTCTTT	CASSDRQGATEAFF
TRBV11-2	TRBD1	TRBJ2-2	-	TGTGCCAGCAGCCGGGACAGGGGGACCGGGGAGCTGTTTTTT	CASSRDRGTGELFF
TRBV6-6	TRBD1	TRBJ2-5	-	TGTGCCAGCAGACGCGGGACAGGGGGGGCCGAGACCCAGTACTTC	CASRRGTGGAETQYF
TRBV2	TRBD2	TRBJ2-7	-	TGTGCCAGCAGCGCCCCTAGCGGGAGGGGCTACGAGCAGTACTTC	CASSAPSGRGYEQYF
TRBV4-2	TRBD2	TRBJ2-1	many	TGTGCCAGCAGCGACGGGACTAGCGGGAGCAATGAGCAGTTCTTC	CASSDGTSGSNEQFF
TRBV6-5	-	TRBJ1-5	-	TGTGCCAGCAGCAAACACGAAGACTCTAATCAGCCCCAGCATTTT	CASSKHEDSNQPQHF
TRBV19	-	TRBJ1-3	few	TGTGCCAGTAGTTCCACCTCTACTGGAAACACCATATATTTT	CASSSTSTGNTIYF
TRBV29-1	TRBD2	TRBJ2-5	-	TGCAGCGTTGCGGGACTAGCAAAAGAGACCCAGTACTTC	CSVAGLAKETQYF
TRBV19	TRBD2	TRBJ2-1	-	TGTGCCAGTAGTTCTCGGACTAGCGGGGGTTGGGAGCAGTTCTTC	CASSSRTSGGWEQFF
TRBV20-1	-	TRBJ2-7	-	TGCAGTGCTAGTGGCGGACTACCTATGAACGAGCAGTACTTC	CSASGGLPMNEQYF
TRBV7-9	-	TRBJ2-1	medium-sized	TGTGCCAGCAGCCAAACAGCAGCTGAGCAGTTCTTC	CASSQTAAEQFF
TRBV6-5	-	TRBJ2-7	-	TGTGCCAGCAGACGGGGTTTGGAGCAGTACTTC	CASRRGLEQYF
TRBV6-5	TRBD1	TRBJ2-7	-	TGTGCCAGCAGTTTTGCCAGACCGGGACAGGGCTACGAGCAGTACTTC	CASSFARPGQGYEQYF
TRBV3-1/TRBV3-2	-	TRBJ1-2	-	TGTGCCAGCAGCCAAGGTAACCCAGGGGATAACTATGGCTACACCTTC	CASSQGNPGDNYGYTF
TRBV5-5	-	TRBJ1-3	-	TGTGCCAGCAGCTCAGGGTCCTCTGGAAACACCATATATTTT	CASSSGSSGNTIYF
TRBV11-2	-	TRBJ1-1	-	TGTGCCAGCAGCCTATCAGGGCAGTTGAACACTGAAGCTTTCTTT	CASSLSGQLNTEAFF
TRBV24-1	-	TRBJ1-4	-	TGTGCCACCAGTGCGCTACAGGGTCCCGAGGAAAAACTGTTTTTT	CATSALQGPEEKLFF
TRBV12-3/TRBV12-4	-	TRBJ2-3	-	TGTGCCAGCATGGGACTGAATTTGGATACGCAGTATTTT	CASMGLNLDTQYF
TRBV19	TRBD1	TRBJ1-5	-	TGTGCCAGTATACCCTCTGACAGGGCGGCGCAGCCCCAGCATTTT	CASIPSDRAAQPQHF
TRBV7-2	-	TRBJ2-7	-	TGTGCCAGCAGCCTCCCGGAGAGCTACGGGTACGAGCAGTACTTC	CASSLPESYGYEQYF
TRBV9	-	TRBJ1-2	-	TGTGCCAGCAGCGCTCGACAGCCCCGAAACTATGGCTACACCTTC	CASSARQPRNYGYTF
TRBV6-5	-	TRBJ1-2	-	TGTGCCAGCAGTCGTGGATACGGGTATGGCTACACCTTC	CASSRGYGYGYTF
TRBV29-1	-	TRBJ1-1	once	TGCAGCGTTGAAGATCTGGGCCCGAACACTGAAGCTTTCTTT	CSVEDLGPNTEAFF
TRBV2	TRBD1	TRBJ2-7	-	TGTGCCAACGGACAGGGGGCCTACGAGCAGTACTTC	CANGQGAYEQYF
TRBV15	TRBD2	TRBJ2-2	-	TGTGCCACCAGCACGCTAGCGGGGGGAACCGGGGAGCTGTTTTTT	CATSTLAGGTGELFF
TRBV19	TRBD1	TRBJ1-1	-	TGTGCCAGTAGTTCAGGGGGCGTAGCTTTCTTT	CASSSGGVAFF
TRBV28	-	TRBJ2-6	-	TGTGCCAGCAGCCCGGGCGGGGGCCTTAGCTCTGGGGCCAACGTCCTGACTTTC	CASSPGGGLSSGANVLTF
TRBV5-6	-	TRBJ1-2	-	TGTGCCAGCAGCCCTTGGGGAGCGTCTAACTATGGCTACACCTTC	CASSPWGASNYGYTF
TRBV7-9	TRBD1	TRBJ1-4	-	TGTGCCAGCACCAAACAAGCTCCACCACAGGGGGCCTCGTCTAATGAAAAACTGTTTTTT	CASTKQAPPQGASSNEKLFF